This TCR beta chain was sequenced in a study of tumor and adjacent non-tumor tissue in lung cancer. This clonotype showed up many times. The template was RNA from unsorted bulk tissue. Three rounds of nested PCR, following a modified ARM-PCR protocol, produced the TCRbeta library. TCRdb re-derived calls from the multiplex PCR reads in MiXCR, one entry per CDR3 protein. In the table there are about 80,000 distinct CDR3 sequences, about two thirds of which are singletons. The TCR comes from a woman aged 70-85 years with non-small cell lung cancer. Sequencing was done on a sample of lung tumor tissue.

CDR3 bases: TGTGCCAGCAGCGCAGACCAAGAGACCCAGTACTTC. Protein: CASSADQETQYF. The chain couples TRBV5-4 to TRBJ2-5, with D unclear. The V end was cut by 4 bases, the J end by 0 bases, with 4 bases between. Germline V CDR1 and CDR2: SGHNT, YYREEE (reference sequence). CDR3 length: 12 residues.